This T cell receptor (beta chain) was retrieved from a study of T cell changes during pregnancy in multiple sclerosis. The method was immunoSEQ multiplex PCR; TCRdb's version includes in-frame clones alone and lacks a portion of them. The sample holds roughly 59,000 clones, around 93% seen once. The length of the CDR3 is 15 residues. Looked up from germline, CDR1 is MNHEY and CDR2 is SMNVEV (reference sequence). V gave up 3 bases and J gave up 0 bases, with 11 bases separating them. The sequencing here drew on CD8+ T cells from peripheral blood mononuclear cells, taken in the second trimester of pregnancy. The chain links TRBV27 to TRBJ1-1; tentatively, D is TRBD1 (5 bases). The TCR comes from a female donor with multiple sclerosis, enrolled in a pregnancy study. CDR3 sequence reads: CASSLGQGLNTEAFF. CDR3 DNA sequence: TGTGCCAGCAGTTTGGGTCAGGGATTGAACACTGAAGCTTTCTTT.